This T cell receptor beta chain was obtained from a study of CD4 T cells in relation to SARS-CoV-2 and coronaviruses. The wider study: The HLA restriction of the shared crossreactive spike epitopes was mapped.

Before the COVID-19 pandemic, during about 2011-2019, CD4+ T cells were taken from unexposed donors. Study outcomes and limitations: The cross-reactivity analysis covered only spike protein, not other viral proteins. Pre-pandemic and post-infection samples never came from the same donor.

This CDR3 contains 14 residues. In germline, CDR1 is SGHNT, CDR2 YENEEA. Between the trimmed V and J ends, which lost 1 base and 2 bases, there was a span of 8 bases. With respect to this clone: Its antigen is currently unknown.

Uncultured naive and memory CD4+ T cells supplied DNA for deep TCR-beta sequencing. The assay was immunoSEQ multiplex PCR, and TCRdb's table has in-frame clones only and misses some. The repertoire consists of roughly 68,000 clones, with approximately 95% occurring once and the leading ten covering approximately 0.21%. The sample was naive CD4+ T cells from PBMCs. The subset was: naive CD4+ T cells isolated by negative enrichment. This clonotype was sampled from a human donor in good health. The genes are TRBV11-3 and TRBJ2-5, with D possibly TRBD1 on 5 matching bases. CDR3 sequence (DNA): TGTGCCAGCAGCTTAGGGCCAGGGCAAGAGACCCAGTACTTC. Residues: CASSLGPGQETQYF.